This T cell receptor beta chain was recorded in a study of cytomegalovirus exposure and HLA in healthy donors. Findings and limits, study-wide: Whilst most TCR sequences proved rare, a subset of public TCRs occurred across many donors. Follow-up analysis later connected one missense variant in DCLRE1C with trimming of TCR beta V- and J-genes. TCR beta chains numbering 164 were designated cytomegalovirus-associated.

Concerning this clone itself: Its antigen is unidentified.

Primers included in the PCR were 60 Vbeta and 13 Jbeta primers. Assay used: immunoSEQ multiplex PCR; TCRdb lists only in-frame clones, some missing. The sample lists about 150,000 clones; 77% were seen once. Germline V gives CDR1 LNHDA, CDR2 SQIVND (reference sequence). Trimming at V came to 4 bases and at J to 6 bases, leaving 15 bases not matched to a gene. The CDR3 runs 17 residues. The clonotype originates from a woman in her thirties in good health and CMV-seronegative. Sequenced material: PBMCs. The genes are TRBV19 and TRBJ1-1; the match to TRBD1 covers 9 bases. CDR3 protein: CASSKLGTGRRWPEAFF. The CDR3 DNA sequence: TGTGCCAGTAGTAAGCTTGGGACAGGGCGGCGTTGGCCTGAAGCTTTCTTT. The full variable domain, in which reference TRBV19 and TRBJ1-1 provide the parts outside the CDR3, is DGGITQSPKYLFRKEGQNVTLSCEQNLNHDAMYWYRQDPGQGLRLIYYSQIVNDFQKGDIAEGYSVSREKKESFPLTVTSAQKNPTAFYLCASSKLGTGRRWPEAFFGQGTRLTVV.